The subject of this entry is one T cell receptor (beta chain). The target of this receptor is not known. HCMV serostatus was determined by detecting HCMV-specific IgG in serum with a commercial ELISA kit. Peripheral blood mononuclear cells were isolated from blood by Ficoll density gradient centrifugation. Based on the germline V gene, the CDR1 and CDR2 sequences are MDHEN and SYDVKM. The CDR3 spans 16 residues, from the cysteine through the phenylalanine. DNA is not on record. These data originate in a study of T cells expressing NK-cell markers (dated by TCRdb to about 2020). General notes on the study: Three sorted T-cell subsets (CD3+CD56+NKG2C+, CD3+CD56+NKG2C- and CD3+CD56-NKG2C+) from under 10 donors had their TCR beta-chain repertoires profiled. Of the eight sequenced donors, seven were found to be HCMV-seropositive and one was found to be HCMV-seronegative. All eight donors whose samples were sequenced were randomly selected healthy volunteers, three of them men and five women. Sequencing of the libraries produced 2 x 150 bp reads on Illumina HiSeq 2000/2500, MiSeq or NextSeq.

The paper's findings and limits, for the study overall: Those dominant clonotypes were again the most abundant among CD3+CD56-NKG2C+ cells in a handful of donors, at roughly 25-60.1%. In over five donors, the dominant CD3+CD56+NKG2C+ clonotypes were found to rank among the top 10 CD8+ clonotypes and to make up roughly 1.0-7.0% of CD8+ T cells. Whether the expanded NKG2C-expressing T cell clones were specific for HCMV antigens was left unclear.

The run used an Illumina HiSeq 2000. TCR beta cDNA libraries were made by 5'RACE template switching that added a universal primer site and unique molecular identifiers. cDNA synthesis was primed from the TCR beta constant segment and was followed by two successive PCR amplification steps. The study's processing was this. Reads were demultiplexed and grouped by UMI with MIGEC, and clonotypes were assembled and quantified with MiTCR. Only TCR cDNA sequences supported by at least two reads were kept to exclude erroneous sequences. The tcR package was used for downstream repertoire analysis, and clonotypes were matched across fractions by CDR3 nucleotide sequence plus V segment. Antigen specificity was annotated against VDJdb with VDJmatch, allowing one amino acid substitution in CDR3. TCRdb reprocessed the reads, reporting each CDR3 protein sequence once and no DNA. The V and J calls reflect TCRdb's pipeline rather than the authors' work. The table for this sample lists some 500,000 distinct CDR3 sequences. 1.4% of the sample goes to the ten largest clones.

The sample was blood T cells: a sorted CD56 or NKG2C T cell subset, CD4+ or CD8+ T cells, or bulk PBMC T cells (not recorded which). The sequence joins TRBV28 to TRBJ2-1; without DNA, the TCRdb call of TRBD2 cannot be checked. This TCR was recovered from a woman aged 45-65 years in good health. Donor details come from another sample of the same person, matched by shared clones. CDR3 protein: CASRLGGLAGENEQFF.